This TCR beta chain was sequenced during a study of siplizumab effects on memory and regulatory T cells. Of note for this clone: Its specificity is not known.

Study observations and caveats: Tregs proliferating in siplizumab cultures lacked confirmation of their suppressive function. Apparently more diverse than memory cells, naive T cells also seemed major alloresponse contributors.

Assays examined about 100,000 TCR templates per sample. Assay: immunoSEQ multiplex PCR; the TCRdb copy retains only in-frame clones and omits some. The profile shows about 63,000 clones, over 65% of them singletons. Sequences were obtained from memory CD4+ T cells sorted from blood. This TCR was sampled from a human donor in good health.

The CDR3 sequence: CATRRQGNTEAFF. In DNA form, the CDR3 reads TGTGCCACCAGAAGACAGGGGAACACTGAAGCTTTCTTT. The chain joins TRBV10-3 to TRBJ1-1, with 7 bases that match TRBD1. CDR3 length: 13 residues. Germline V gene lookup returns CDR1 ENHRY and CDR2 SYGVKD. V trimming: 10 bases; J trimming: 1 base; junction bases outside the gene matches: 6.